The clone carrying this TCR beta chain appeared a few times. Antigen specificity is unknown. This entry belongs to a study of T-cell memory formation after mild COVID-19. Study findings and constraints: Nothing showed for sure that second-wave clones peaking on day 37 were SARS-CoV-2 specific. Prior to infection, memory already included some responding clones, suggesting cross-reactive memory joined. CD8+ contracting clones occupied EMRA, while CD4+ ones occupied mainly CM and EM.

TCRdb called the 5' RACE reads again in MiXCR, with one record for every CDR3 protein. The sample shows roughly 170,000 distinct CDR3 sequences, less than 20% of them seen only once. This CDR3 has 13 residues. Germline assignment: CDR1 SEHNR and CDR2 FQNEAQ (reference sequence). Trimming pared 5 bases from V and 9 bases from J, leaving 16 bases between. This TCR derives from a man aged 18 to 30 who had mild COVID-19 (a few samples of this study predate the infection). Cell type and time point are not known. This sequence joins TRBV7-9 and TRBJ2-5; TRBD1 is a possible D gene (6 bases). The specimen was PBMCs or a T cell subset sorted from them (not recorded which). The CDR3 protein is CASSNGQGPSQYF. The DNA for the CDR3 is TGTGCCAGCAGCAACGGGCAGGGGCCCTCCCAGTACTTC.